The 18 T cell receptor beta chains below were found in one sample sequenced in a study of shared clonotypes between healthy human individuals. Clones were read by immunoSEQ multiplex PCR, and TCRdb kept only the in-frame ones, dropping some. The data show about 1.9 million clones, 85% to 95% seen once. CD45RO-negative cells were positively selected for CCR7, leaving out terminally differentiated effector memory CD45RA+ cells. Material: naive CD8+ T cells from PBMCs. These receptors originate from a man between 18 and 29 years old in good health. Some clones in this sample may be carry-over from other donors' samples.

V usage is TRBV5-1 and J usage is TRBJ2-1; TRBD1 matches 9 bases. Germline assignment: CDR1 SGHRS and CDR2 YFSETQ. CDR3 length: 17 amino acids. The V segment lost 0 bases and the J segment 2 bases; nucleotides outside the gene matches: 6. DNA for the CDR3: TGCGCCAGCAGCTTGGCGGGACAGGGTCTCGCCTACAATGAGCAGTTCTTC. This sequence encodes CASSLAGQGLAYNEQFF. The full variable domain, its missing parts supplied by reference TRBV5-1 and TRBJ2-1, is KAGVTQTPRYLIKTRGQQVTLSCSPISGHRSVSWYQQTPGQGLQFLFEYFSETQRNKGNFPGRFSGRQFSNSRSEMNVSTLELGDSALYLCASSLAGQGLAYNEQFFGPGTRLTVL.

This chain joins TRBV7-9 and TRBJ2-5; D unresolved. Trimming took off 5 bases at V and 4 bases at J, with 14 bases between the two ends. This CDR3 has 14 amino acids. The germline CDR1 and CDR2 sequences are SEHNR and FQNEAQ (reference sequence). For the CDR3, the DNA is TGTGCCAGCAGCACAATCCGAGGAGTAGAGACCCAGTACTTC. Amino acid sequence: CASSTIRGVETQYF. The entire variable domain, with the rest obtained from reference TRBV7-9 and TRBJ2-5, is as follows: DTGVSQNPRHKITKRGQNVTFRCDPISEHNRLYWYRQTLGQGPEFLTYFQNEAQLEKSRLLSDRFSAERPKGSFSTLEIQRTEQGDSAMYLCASSTIRGVETQYFGPGTRLLVL.

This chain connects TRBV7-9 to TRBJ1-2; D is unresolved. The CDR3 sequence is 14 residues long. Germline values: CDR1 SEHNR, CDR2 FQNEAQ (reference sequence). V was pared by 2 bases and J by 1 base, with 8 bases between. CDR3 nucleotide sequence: TGTGCCAGCAGCTTAACGGGGATTAACTATGGCTACACCTTC. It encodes CASSLTGINYGYTF. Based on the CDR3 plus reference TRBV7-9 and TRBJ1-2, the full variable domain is DTGVSQNPRHKITKRGQNVTFRCDPISEHNRLYWYRQTLGQGPEFLTYFQNEAQLEKSRLLSDRFSAERPKGSFSTLEIQRTEQGDSAMYLCASSLTGINYGYTFGSGTRLTVV.

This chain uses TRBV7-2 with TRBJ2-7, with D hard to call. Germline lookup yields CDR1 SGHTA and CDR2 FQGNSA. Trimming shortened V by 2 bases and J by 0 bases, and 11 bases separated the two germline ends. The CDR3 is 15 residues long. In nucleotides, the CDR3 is TGTGCCAGCAGCTTACTCCGGGTACCCTCCTACGAGCAGTACTTC. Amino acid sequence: CASSLLRVPSYEQYF.

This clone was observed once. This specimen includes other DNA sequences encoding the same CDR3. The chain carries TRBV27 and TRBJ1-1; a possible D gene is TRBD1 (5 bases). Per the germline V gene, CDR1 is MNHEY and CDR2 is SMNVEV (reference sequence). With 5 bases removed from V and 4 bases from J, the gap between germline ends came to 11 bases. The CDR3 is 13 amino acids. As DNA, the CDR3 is TGTGCCAGCAGTCTGGGGGGAGGCACTGAAGCTTTCTTT. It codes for CASSLGGGTEAFF.

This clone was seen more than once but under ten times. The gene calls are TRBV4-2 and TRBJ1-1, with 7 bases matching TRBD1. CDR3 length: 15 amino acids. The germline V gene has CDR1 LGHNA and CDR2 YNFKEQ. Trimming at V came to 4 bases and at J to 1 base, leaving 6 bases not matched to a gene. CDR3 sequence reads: CASSPSYRGNTEAFF. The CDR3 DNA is TGTGCCAGCAGCCCCTCGTACAGGGGGAACACTGAAGCTTTCTTT.

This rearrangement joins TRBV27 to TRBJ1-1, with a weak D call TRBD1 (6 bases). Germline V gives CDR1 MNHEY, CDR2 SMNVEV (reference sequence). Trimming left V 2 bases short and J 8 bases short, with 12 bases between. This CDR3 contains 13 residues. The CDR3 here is CASSLTQGIEAFF. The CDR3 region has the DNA TGTGCCAGCAGTTTAACACAGGGTATAGAAGCTTTCTTT.

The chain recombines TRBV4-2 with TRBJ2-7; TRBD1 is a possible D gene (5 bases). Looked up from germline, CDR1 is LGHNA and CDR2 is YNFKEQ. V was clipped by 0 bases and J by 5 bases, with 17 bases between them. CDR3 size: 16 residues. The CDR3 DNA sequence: TGTGCCAGCAGCCAAGAGGGGCTGGGCAGGTTCCACGAGCAGTACTTC. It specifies CASSQEGLGRFHEQYF.

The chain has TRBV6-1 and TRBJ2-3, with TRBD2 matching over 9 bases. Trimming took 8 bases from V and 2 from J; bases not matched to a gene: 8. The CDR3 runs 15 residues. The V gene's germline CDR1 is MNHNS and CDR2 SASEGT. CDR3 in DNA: TGTGCCAGCCCTAGGCTAGCGGGGTCCACAGATACGCAGTATTTT. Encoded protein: CASPRLAGSTDTQYF.

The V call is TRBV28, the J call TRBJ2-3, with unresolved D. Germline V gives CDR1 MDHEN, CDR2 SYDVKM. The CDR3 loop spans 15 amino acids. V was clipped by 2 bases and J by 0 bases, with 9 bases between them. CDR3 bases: TGTGCCAGCAGTTTAGCAGACACTAGCACAGATACGCAGTATTTT. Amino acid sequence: CASSLADTSTDTQYF.

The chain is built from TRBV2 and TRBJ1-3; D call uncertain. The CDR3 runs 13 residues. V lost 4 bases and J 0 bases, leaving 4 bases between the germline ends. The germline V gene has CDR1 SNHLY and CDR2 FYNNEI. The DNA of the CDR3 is TGTGCCAGCAGTGTCGGCTCTGGAAACACCATATATTTT. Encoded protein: CASSVGSGNTIYF.

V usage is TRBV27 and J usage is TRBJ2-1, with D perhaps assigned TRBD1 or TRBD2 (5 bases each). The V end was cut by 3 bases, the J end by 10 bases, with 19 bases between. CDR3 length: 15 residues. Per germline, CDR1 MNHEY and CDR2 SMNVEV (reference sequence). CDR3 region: CASSLRDPSLQEQFF. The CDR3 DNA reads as TGTGCCAGCAGTTTGAGGGACCCCAGCCTCCAAGAGCAGTTCTTC.

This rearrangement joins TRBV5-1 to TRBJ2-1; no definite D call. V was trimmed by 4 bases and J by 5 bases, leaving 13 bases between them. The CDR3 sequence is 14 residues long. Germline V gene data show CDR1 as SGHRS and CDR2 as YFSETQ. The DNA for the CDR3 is TGCGCCAGCAGCGTGGGCCTAGATCACAATGAGCAGTTCTTC. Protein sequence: CASSVGLDHNEQFF.

The DNA for the CDR3 is TGCGCCAGCAGCTCCGGCAGGGTGAGGGAGCTGTTTTTT. It specifies CASSSGRVRELFF. The chain uses TRBV5-1 and TRBJ2-2; tentatively, D is TRBD1 (5 bases). The CDR3 consists of 13 residues. V gave up 3 bases and J gave up 9 bases, with 12 bases separating them. Germline CDR1 reads SGHRS; CDR2 reads YFSETQ.

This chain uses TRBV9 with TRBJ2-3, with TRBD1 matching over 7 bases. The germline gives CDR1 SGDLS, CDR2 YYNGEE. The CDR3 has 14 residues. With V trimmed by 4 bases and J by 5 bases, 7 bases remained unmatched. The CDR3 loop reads CASSRQGRGDTQYF. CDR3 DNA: TGTGCCAGCAGCCGACAGGGCAGAGGAGATACGCAGTATTTT.

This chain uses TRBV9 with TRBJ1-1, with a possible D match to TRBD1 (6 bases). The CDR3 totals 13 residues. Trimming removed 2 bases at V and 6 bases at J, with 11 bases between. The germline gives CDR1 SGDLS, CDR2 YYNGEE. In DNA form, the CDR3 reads TGTGCCAGCAGCGTGGGGGCGAGGGCTGAAGCTTTCTTT. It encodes CASSVGARAEAFF.

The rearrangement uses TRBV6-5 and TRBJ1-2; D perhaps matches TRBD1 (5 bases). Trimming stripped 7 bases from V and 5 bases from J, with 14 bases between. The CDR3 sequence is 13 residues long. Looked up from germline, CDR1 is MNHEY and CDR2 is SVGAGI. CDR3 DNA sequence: TGTGCCAGCAAGGTCGACAGCGCGTATGGCTACACCTTC. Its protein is CASKVDSAYGYTF.

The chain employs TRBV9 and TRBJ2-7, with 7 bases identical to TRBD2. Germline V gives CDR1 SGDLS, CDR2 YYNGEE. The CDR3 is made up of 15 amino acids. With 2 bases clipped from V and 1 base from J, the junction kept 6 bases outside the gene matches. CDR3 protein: CASSVYSGTSYEQYF. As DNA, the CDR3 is TGTGCCAGCAGCGTGTACAGCGGGACTTCCTACGAGCAGTACTTC.